The 19 T cell receptor beta chains below were found in one sample sequenced in a study of siplizumab effects on memory and regulatory T cells. Clones were read by immunoSEQ multiplex PCR, and TCRdb kept only the in-frame ones, dropping some. The sample carries 90,000 to 95,000 clones, 95% to 97% recorded once. Sequencing was performed on naive CD4+ T cells sorted from blood. Receptors were obtained from a human donor in good health.

Points on this clone: This sample also contains other DNA sequences that code for the same CDR3. The chain links TRBV10-3 to TRBJ1-2; 10 positions agree with TRBD1. J lost 4 bases, V lost 9 bases, and 17 bases had no gene match. The CDR3 extends over 17 amino acids. CDR1 and CDR2 from the germline V gene are ENHRY and SYGVKD. Here the CDR3 DNA reads TGTGCCATTAGCGCTTTCGTTGAGACAGGGGGCCTCTATGGCTACACCTTC. This gives the protein CAISAFVETGGLYGYTF.

This sequence joins TRBV19 and TRBJ1-1, with 8 bases that match TRBD1. This CDR3 has 15 residues. J lost 4 bases, V lost 1 base, and 5 bases had no gene match. The germline CDR1 and CDR2 sequences are LNHDA and SQIVND (reference sequence). CDR3 sequence (DNA): TGTGCCAGTAGTATAGGGGGAACAGGGGGCACTGAAGCTTTCTTT. Encoded protein: CASSIGGTGGTEAFF.

The V gene is TRBV11-3, the J gene TRBJ1-1; D is possibly TRBD1 (5 bases). Germline CDR1 reads SGHNT; CDR2 reads YENEEA. Trimming left V 3 bases short and J 4 bases short, with 12 bases between. The CDR3 runs 14 residues. The CDR3 DNA follows: TGTGCCAGCAGCTTGGGGGGTGGGATCACTGAAGCTTTCTTT. Translated, it gives CASSLGGGITEAFF.

The chain links TRBV5-6 to TRBJ1-3, with 7 bases identical to TRBD1. The CDR3 has 16 residues. CDR1 is SGHDT and CDR2 is YYEEEE in the germline V gene. J was trimmed by 4 bases and V by 4 bases; bases with no gene match: 11. The CDR3 sequence is CASSPSPTGSGNTIYF. The CDR3 nucleotides read TGTGCCAGCAGCCCAAGCCCGACAGGGTCAGGAAACACCATATATTTT.

The chain combines TRBV7-2 with TRBJ2-1; 9 bases map to TRBD2. V was pared by 3 bases and J by 6 bases, with 6 bases of the junction left unmatched. This CDR3 has 15 amino acids. The V gene's germline CDR1 is SGHTA and CDR2 FQGNSA. The CDR3 here is CASSLASGGFNEQFF. The CDR3 DNA sequence: TGTGCCAGCAGCTTGGCCAGCGGGGGGTTCAATGAGCAGTTCTTC.

The chain combines TRBV6-5 with TRBJ2-3; perhaps TRBD1 as D (6 bases). V lost 7 bases to trimming and J lost 6 bases, with 17 bases between them. Germline V lookup: CDR1 MNHEY, CDR2 SVGAGI. The CDR3 spans 14 residues. The DNA of the CDR3 is TGTGCCAGCAACAGGGACGGGGCCAGGGATACGCAGTATTTT. It translates to CASNRDGARDTQYF.

The genes are TRBV7-2 and TRBJ1-1, with D unresolved. Germline V CDR1 and CDR2: SGHTA, FQGNSA. There are 14 residues in the CDR3. Trimming cost V 5 bases and J 1 base, with 11 bases left between them. CDR3 residues: CASSPEAGNTEAFF. CDR3 bases: TGTGCCAGCAGCCCCGAGGCGGGGAACACTGAAGCTTTCTTT.

This clone has a single count. The gene calls are TRBV28 and TRBJ2-7, with 7 bases fitting TRBD2. V trimming: 7 bases; J trimming: 1 base; junction bases outside the gene matches: 13. The germline CDR1 and CDR2 sequences are MDHEN and SYDVKM. This CDR3 is built from 16 residues. In DNA form, the CDR3 reads TGTGCCAGCAACAGTCTAGGGCGGGGGAGATCCTACGAGCAGTACTTC. This codes for CASNSLGRGRSYEQYF. Variable domain in full (rest from reference TRBV28 and TRBJ2-7): DVKVTQSSRYLVKRTGEKVFLECVQDMDHENMFWYRQDPGLGLRLIYFSYDVKMKEKGDIPEGYSVSREKKERFSLILESASTNQTSMYLCASNSLGRGRSYEQYFGPGTRLTVT.

This chain connects TRBV10-3 to TRBJ1-1; a possible D gene is TRBD1 (6 bases). The CDR3 runs 14 residues. The ends were cut back, 6 bases at V and 6 bases at J, with 17 bases in the middle. Germline values: CDR1 ENHRY, CDR2 SYGVKD. The CDR3 spells CAIRAIGGVAEAFF. CDR3 in DNA: TGTGCCATCAGGGCGATTGGGGGCGTCGCTGAAGCTTTCTTT.

Points on this clone: One end of the junction fails to match germline, which may point to a read error. The rearrangement uses TRBV4-3 and TRBJ1-5; D uncertain. The CDR3 length is 16 residues. Germline CDR1 and CDR2: LGHNA and YSLEER. CDR3 bases: TGCACCAGCAGCCAAGATCACGAACAAACCAATCAGCCCCAGCATTTT. It codes for CTSSQDHEQTNQPQHF.

The chain joins TRBV10-3 to TRBJ1-2, with TRBD1 as a possible D gene (6 bases). CDR1 and CDR2 from the germline V gene are ENHRY and SYGVKD. The CDR3 extends over 13 amino acids. Trimming stripped 6 bases from V and 6 bases from J, with 14 bases between. CDR3: CAIRTVEGDGYTF. The CDR3 bases are TGTGCCATCAGGACAGTTGAGGGGGATGGCTACACCTTC.

The chain uses TRBV7-6 and TRBJ1-1; the D gene is possibly TRBD1 (5 bases). The CDR3 has 14 amino acids. Per germline, CDR1 SGHVS and CDR2 FNYEAQ. Trimming shortened V by 5 bases and J by 0 bases, and 10 bases separated the two germline ends. The DNA for the CDR3 is TGTGCCAGCAGCCCAGGGTTTCTGAACACTGAAGCTTTCTTT. Translated, it gives CASSPGFLNTEAFF.

The chain carries TRBV7-2 and TRBJ2-1, with TRBD2 as a possible D gene (5 bases). Trimming cost V 1 base and J 8 bases, with 9 bases left between them. Germline CDR1 is SGHTA and CDR2 is FQGNSA. The CDR3 runs 13 residues. Written as DNA, the CDR3 is TGTGCCAGCAGCTTAGACCCCGGGGATGAGCAGTTCTTC. It codes for CASSLDPGDEQFF.

V usage is TRBV12-1 and J usage is TRBJ1-2; the table's D call, TRBD1, was not checked against the DNA. TRBV12-1 is tagged as a pseudogene. This CDR3 spans 15 amino acids. DNA of the CDR3: TGTGCCAGCAGCTTTGGGACAGGGAGAGGGTATGGCTACACCTTC. Protein sequence: CASSFGTGRGYGYTF.

The chain recombines TRBV7-6 with TRBJ2-6; D may correspond to TRBD1 or TRBD2 (5 bases each). This CDR3 has 18 amino acids. CDR1 is SGHVS and CDR2 is FNYEAQ in the germline V gene. V was pared by 1 base and J by 8 bases, with 21 bases between. This CDR3 is CASSLDSAGAKGSNVLTF. DNA of the CDR3: TGTGCCAGCAGCTTAGATTCAGCCGGGGCCAAGGGGTCCAACGTCCTGACTTTC.

This chain links TRBV7-9 with TRBJ2-3; 8 nucleotides agree with TRBD2. Germline CDR1 is SEHNR and CDR2 is FQNEAQ (reference sequence). The CDR3 is made up of 16 amino acids. Trimming at V came to 0 bases and at J to 4 bases, leaving 6 bases not matched to a gene. The CDR3 loop is CASSLAAGLGPDTQYF. The CDR3 DNA sequence: TGTGCCAGCAGCTTAGCGGCGGGACTAGGTCCAGATACGCAGTATTTT.

This chain connects TRBV1 to TRBJ2-7; the table's D gene call, TRBD2, was not cross checked with the DNA. TRBV1 is noted as a pseudogene. CDR3 length: 15 residues. In nucleotides, the CDR3 is TGCACCAGCAGCGTCGCAGCGGGGGGTTTCTGCGAGCAGTACTTC. Protein product: CTSSVAAGGFCEQYF.

This chain uses TRBV6-5 with TRBJ1-2; the match to TRBD1 covers 9 bases. Trimming removed 1 base from V and 6 bases from J; junction bases left unmatched: 3. CDR1 and CDR2 (germline): MNHEY, SVGAGI. This CDR3 is built from 14 residues. In DNA form, the CDR3 reads TGTGCCAGCAGTTACTGGGACAGGGTGGATGGCTACACCTTC. Translating it yields CASSYWDRVDGYTF.

The chain couples TRBV10-3 to TRBJ2-5; D remains unclear. CDR3 length: 13 amino acids. The V end lost 6 bases, the J end lost 2 bases, and 10 bases lay between the germline ends. Germline values: CDR1 ENHRY, CDR2 SYGVKD. In DNA, the CDR3 is TGTGCCATCAGCCAGCGAACACAAGAGACCCAGTACTTC. Translation: CAISQRTQETQYF.